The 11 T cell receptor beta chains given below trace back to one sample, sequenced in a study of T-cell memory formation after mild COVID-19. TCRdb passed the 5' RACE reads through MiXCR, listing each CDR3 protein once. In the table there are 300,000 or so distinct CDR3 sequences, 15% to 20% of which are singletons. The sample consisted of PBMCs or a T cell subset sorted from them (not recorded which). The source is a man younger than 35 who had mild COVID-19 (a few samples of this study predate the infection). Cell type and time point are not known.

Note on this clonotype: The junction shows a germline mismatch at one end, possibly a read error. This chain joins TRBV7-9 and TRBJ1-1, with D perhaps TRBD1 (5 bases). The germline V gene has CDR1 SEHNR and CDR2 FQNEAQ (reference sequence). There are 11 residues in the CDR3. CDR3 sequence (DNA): TGTGCCAGCAGCAGAGACAGTCTAGGAACCTTT. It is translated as CASSRDSLGTF.

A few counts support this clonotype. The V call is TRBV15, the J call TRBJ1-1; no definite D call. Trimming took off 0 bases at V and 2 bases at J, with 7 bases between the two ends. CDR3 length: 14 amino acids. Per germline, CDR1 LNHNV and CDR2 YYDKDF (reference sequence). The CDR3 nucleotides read TGTGCCACCAGCAGAGATGGAGGAAACACTGAAGCTTTCTTT. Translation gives CATSRDGGNTEAFF.

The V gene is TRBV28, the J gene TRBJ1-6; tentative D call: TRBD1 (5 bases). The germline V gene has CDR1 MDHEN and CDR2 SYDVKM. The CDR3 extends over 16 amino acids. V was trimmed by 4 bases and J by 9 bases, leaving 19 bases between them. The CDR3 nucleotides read TGTGCCAGCAGTTCACGTAGTGAGGGGCCACGTTCACCCCTCCACTTT. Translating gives CASSSRSEGPRSPLHF.

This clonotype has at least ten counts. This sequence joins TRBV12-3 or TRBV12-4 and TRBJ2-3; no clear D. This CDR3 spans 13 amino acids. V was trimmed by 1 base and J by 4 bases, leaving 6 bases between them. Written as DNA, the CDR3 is TGTGCCAGCAGTTTAGGGACCTCAGATACGCAGTATTTT. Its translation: CASSLGTSDTQYF.

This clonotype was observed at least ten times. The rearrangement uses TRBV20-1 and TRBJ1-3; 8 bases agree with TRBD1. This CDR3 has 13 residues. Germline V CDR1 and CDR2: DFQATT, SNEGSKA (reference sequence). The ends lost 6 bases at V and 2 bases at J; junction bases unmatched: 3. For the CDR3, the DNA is TGCAGTGCCCCACAGGGGGCTGGAAACACCATATATTTT. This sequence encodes CSAPQGAGNTIYF.

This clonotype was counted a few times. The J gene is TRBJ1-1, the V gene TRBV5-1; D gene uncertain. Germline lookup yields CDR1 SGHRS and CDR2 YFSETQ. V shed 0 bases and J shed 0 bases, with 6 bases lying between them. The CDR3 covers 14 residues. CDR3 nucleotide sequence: TGCGCCAGCAGCTTGGTTTCTGTGAACACTGAAGCTTTCTTT. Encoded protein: CASSLVSVNTEAFF.

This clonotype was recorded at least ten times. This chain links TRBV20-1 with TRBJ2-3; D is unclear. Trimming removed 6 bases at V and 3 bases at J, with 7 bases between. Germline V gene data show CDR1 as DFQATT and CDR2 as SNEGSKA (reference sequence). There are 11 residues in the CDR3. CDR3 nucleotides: TGCAGTGCCCGCAGGACAGATACGCAGTATTTT. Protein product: CSARRTDTQYF.

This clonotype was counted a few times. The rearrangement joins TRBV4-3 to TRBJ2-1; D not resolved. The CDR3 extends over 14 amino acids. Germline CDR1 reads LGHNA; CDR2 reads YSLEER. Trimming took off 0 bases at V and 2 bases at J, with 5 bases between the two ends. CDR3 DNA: TGCGCCAGCAGCCAAGATGTAGCCTACAATGAGCAGTTCTTC. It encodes CASSQDVAYNEQFF.

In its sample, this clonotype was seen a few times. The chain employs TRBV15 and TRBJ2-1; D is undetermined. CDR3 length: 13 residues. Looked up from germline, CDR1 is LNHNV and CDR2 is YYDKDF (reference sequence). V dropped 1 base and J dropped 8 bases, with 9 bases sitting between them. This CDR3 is CATSRVQADEQFF. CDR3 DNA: TGTGCCACCAGCAGAGTCCAAGCAGATGAGCAGTTCTTC.

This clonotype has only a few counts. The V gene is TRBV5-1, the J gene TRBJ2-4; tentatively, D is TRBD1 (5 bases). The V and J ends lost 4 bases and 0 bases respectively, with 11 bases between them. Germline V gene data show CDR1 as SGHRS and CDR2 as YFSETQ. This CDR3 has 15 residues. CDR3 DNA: TGCGCCAGCAGCCCGACAGCCCTAGCCAAAAACATTCAGTACTTC. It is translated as CASSPTALAKNIQYF.

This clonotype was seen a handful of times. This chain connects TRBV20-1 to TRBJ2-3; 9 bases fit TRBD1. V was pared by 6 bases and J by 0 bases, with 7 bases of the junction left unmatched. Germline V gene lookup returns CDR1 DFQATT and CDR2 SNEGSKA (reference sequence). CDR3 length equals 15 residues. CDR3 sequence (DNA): TGCAGTGCCATGGACAGGGGATCTAGCACAGATACGCAGTATTTT. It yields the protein CSAMDRGSSTDTQYF.